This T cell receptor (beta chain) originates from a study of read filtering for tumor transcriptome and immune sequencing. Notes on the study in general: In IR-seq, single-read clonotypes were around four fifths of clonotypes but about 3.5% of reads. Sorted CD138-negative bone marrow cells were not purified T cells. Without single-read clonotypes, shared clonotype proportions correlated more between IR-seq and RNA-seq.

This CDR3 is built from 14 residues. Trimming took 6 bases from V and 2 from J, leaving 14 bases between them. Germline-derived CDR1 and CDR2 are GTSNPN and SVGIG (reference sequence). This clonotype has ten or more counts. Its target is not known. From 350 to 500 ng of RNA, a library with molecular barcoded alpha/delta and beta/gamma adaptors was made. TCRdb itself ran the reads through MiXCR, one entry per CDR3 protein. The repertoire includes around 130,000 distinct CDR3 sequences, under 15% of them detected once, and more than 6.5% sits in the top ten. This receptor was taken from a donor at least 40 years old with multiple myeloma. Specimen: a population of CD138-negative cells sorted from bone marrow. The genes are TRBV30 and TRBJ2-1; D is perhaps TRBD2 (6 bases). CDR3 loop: CACRAGKTYNEQFF. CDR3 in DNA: TGTGCCTGCCGCGCGGGGAAGACCTACAATGAGCAGTTCTTC.